A few counts support the clone carrying this T cell receptor beta chain. Its target is not known. The data stem from a study of blood T cells in healthy people across ages. Whole-study results and caveats: While age rose, TCR beta diversity per million T cells dropped in a roughly linear way. Shifts in expanded clonotypes may have been confounded by donor CMV status, which was unknown.

This CDR3 is built from 14 residues. Trimming removed 4 bases from V and 3 bases from J, with 14 bases in between. CDR1 and CDR2 (germline): SGHRS, YFSETQ. Through a sample-barcoded 5' primer and a J-beta primer mix, a second PCR was run for roughly 7 to 12 cycles. Each cDNA molecule was tagged by a template-switch adaptor that had 12 random nucleotides. One entry per CDR3 protein, called by TCRdb with MiXCR from the 5' RACE reads. This sample has 1.5 million to 2 million distinct CDR3 sequences, with roughly 49% found just once. The chain carries TRBV5-1 and TRBJ2-7; no firm D call. The receptor was isolated from a woman aged 40 to 55 in good health. The sequenced sample consisted of blood. CDR3 protein: CASSPSTQRYEQYF. As DNA, the CDR3 is TGCGCCAGCAGCCCGTCGACACAACGCTACGAGCAGTACTTC.